A selection of T cell receptor beta chains follows, all from one sample in a study of glioma-infiltrating T cells. TCRdb reprocessed the multiplex PCR reads with MiXCR, giving one entry per CDR3 protein. The sample lists roughly 350,000 distinct CDR3 sequences, less than 50% occurring once. The sequencing sample was made of glioma tissue, nonneoplastic brain tissue, or PBMCs (not recorded which). These TCRs come from a human donor with low-grade glioma or glioblastoma, undergoing nonglioma brain surgery, or in good health (not recorded which). CDR3s include the opening cysteine and the closing phenylalanine or tryptophan. The D gene is left open where the match is weak. Clone size is shown for a subset of rows, as once, few, many or a class of expanded clone.

v_call	d_call	j_call	clone_size	cdr3_length	cdr3_aa	cdr3_nt
TRBV27	-	TRBJ2-5	many	13	CASSFGREETQYF	TGTGCCAGCAGTTTTGGTCGGGAAGAGACCCAGTACTTC
TRBV7-2	TRBD1	TRBJ1-5	-	13	CASARGQSQPQHF	TGTGCCAGCGCAAGGGGACAGAGTCAGCCCCAGCATTTT
TRBV6-2/TRBV6-3	-	TRBJ2-7	-	15	CASSYARLASYEQYF	TGTGCCAGCAGTTACGCACGGCTAGCGAGCTACGAGCAGTACTTC
TRBV5-1	TRBD1	TRBJ2-7	-	12	CASSLDRQGQYF	TGCGCCAGCAGCTTGGATAGACAGGGGCAGTACTTC
TRBV15	-	TRBJ1-4	-	16	CATSNRYGGGSEKLFF	TGTGCCACCAGCAATCGATACGGGGGCGGGAGTGAAAAACTGTTTTTT
TRBV4-1	-	TRBJ1-1	-	16	CASSQDAGHRNTEAFF	TGCGCCAGCAGCCAAGATGCGGGACATCGGAACACTGAAGCTTTCTTT
TRBV25-1	-	TRBJ1-2	few	13	CASSGGWGNGYTF	TGTGCCAGCAGTGGAGGATGGGGGAATGGCTACACCTTC
TRBV5-1	-	TRBJ2-1	-	15	CASRTGQSPFNEQFF	TGCGCCAGCAGAACCGGACAGTCGCCATTTAATGAGCAGTTCTTC
TRBV4-1	-	TRBJ2-7	-	15	CASSPETSGSYEQYF	TGCGCCAGCAGCCCCGAGACTAGTGGCTCCTACGAGCAGTACTTC
TRBV29-1	TRBD1	TRBJ1-3	-	14	CGTAGQGTGNTIYF	TGCGGCACGGCGGGACAGGGGACCGGAAACACCATATATTTT
TRBV28	-	TRBJ1-5	few	15	CASSFQGMRQEPQHF	TGTGCCAGCAGTTTTCAGGGGATGAGGCAAGAGCCCCAGCATTTT
TRBV18	-	TRBJ1-2	-	14	CASSPVAVQGGYTF	TGTGCCAGCTCACCCGTGGCCGTACAGGGAGGCTACACCTTC
TRBV7-8	-	TRBJ2-2	few	16	CASSLVSGKGTGELFF	TGTGCCAGCAGCTTAGTGTCGGGAAAGGGGACCGGGGAGCTGTTTTTT
TRBV20-1	-	TRBJ2-7	-	14	CSAEGGILSYEQYF	TGCAGTGCTGAGGGCGGGATCCTCTCCTACGAGCAGTACTTC
TRBV20-1	-	TRBJ2-7	many	11	CSAAPPYEQYF	TGCAGTGCTGCACCCCCGTACGAGCAGTACTTC
TRBV28	-	TRBJ2-1	-	15	CVSSLKHGGNNEQFF	TGTGTTAGCAGTCTCAAACATGGAGGAAACAATGAGCAGTTCTTC
TRBV6-1	TRBD1	TRBJ2-1	-	15	CASSPTGTGAAEQFF	TGTGCCAGCAGTCCAACCGGGACAGGGGCGGCTGAGCAGTTCTTC
TRBV27	-	TRBJ2-7	few	14	CASSSETRPYEQYF	TGTGCCAGCAGTTCGGAGACTAGACCCTACGAGCAGTACTTC
TRBV15	-	TRBJ2-1	few	16	CATSRAPGQGDNEQFF	TGTGCCACCAGCAGAGCCCCGGGACAAGGTGACAATGAGCAGTTCTTC
TRBV7-9	-	TRBJ2-3	-	15	CASSFRVADTDTQYF	TGTGCCAGCAGCTTCCGGGTAGCAGACACAGATACGCAGTATTTT
TRBV20-1	-	TRBJ2-7	-	14	CSARNPGSFYVQYF	TGCAGTGCTAGAAATCCGGGATCATTCTACGTGCAGTACTTC
TRBV2	-	TRBJ1-4	-	12	CASRGTAEKLFF	TGTGCCAGCAGGGGGACGGCTGAGAAACTGTTTTTT
TRBV7-9	-	TRBJ2-3	-	16	CTSSSRTVKGTDTQYF	TGTACCAGCAGCTCCCGGACAGTCAAGGGCACAGATACGCAGTATTTT
TRBV15	TRBD2	TRBJ2-7	-	17	CATSRVAAGVGYNEQYF	TGTGCCACCAGCAGAGTTGCGGCGGGAGTTGGGTACAATGAGCAGTACTTC
TRBV19	-	TRBJ1-2	-	10	CDSSHYGYTF	TGTGACAGTAGCCACTATGGCTACACCTTC
TRBV7-8	-	TRBJ2-3	many	15	CASSPRHLGTDTQYF	TGTGCCAGCAGCCCCAGACATTTGGGGACAGATACGCAGTATTTT
TRBV12-3/TRBV12-4	-	TRBJ2-1	-	12	CASTQNVQEQFF	TGTGCCAGCACCCAAAATGTCCAGGAGCAGTTCTTC
TRBV20-1	-	TRBJ2-7	-	16	CSARPLNGIRGYEQYF	TGCAGTGCTAGACCCCTTAACGGGATTAGGGGCTACGAGCAGTACTTC